This TCR beta chain was observed in a study of blood T cell repertoires in COVID-19 (dated by TCRdb to 2020 to 2021). At the level of the whole study: Collaborator samples came from the United States, Italy and Spain and covered acute and convalescent phases of COVID-19. The prospective study material was composed of cDNA or gDNA derived from T cells, B-cell-depleted T cells, or PBMCs. Where available, HLA class I and class II types were taken from metadata supplied by the sample provider and were not determined by assay-based typing. The dataset comprised deeply sampled blood TCRbeta repertoires from subjects exposed to, actively infected with, or recovered from COVID-19. A de-identified subject ID, COVID-19 status, age in years and sex were almost always included in the sample metadata. Samples came from the ongoing ImmuneRACE study (first 160 participants) plus 1,254 subjects from 6 global collaborators. A freely available public database, intended as a resource for researchers studying the immune response to SARS-CoV-2, is where the repertoires were released.

The immunoSEQ Assay, a bias-controlled multiplex PCR, was used to amplify TCRbeta CDR3 regions from genomic DNA. As for how the authors treated the data: The number of nucleated cells in each sample was estimated by amplification of reference gene primers within the assay. To quantify the absolute abundance of each unique TCRbeta CDR3 rearrangement, sequence reads were collapsed and filtered. Productive Simpson clonality was computed per sample as the square root of Simpson's diversity index over productive rearrangements. TCRdb carries this immuneACCESS record with in-frame sequences only. Its versions omit some clonotypes, under half of them owing to an unresolved V gene in the studies checked, with the rest unexplained. D and trimming were read from the DNA, whereas the V and J calls and clone size are those reported in that table. For this sample the table gives 200,000 to 250,000 clones, of which about 83% were detected only once. Around 1.3% of the sample is held by the ten biggest clonotypes.

Notes on this clone: What antigen it recognizes has not been identified. No much larger clonotype is one base removed from it; base qualities were not supplied.

One collaborating source in Seattle enrolled patients while the patients were actively infected and followed the patients over time throughout the course of disease. Whole blood was collected in K2EDTA tubes by collaborating institutions according to the institutions' own protocols. For TCRbeta analysis, collaborator samples were shipped as frozen whole blood, as isolated PBMCs, or as DNA extracted from either sample type. V is reduced by 6 bases and J by 4 bases, leaving a spacing of 15 bases between them. CDR1 and CDR2 are read off the germline V gene (reference sequence) as MNHEY and SMNVEV. The CDR3 runs 15 residues from the cysteine to the phenylalanine. Solely the CDR3 DNA is kept, with 45 bases framed from the first base. Study-wide conclusions, independent of this receptor: How much clinical and demographic metadata was included differed by source and by participant, and the metadata was provided uncurated.

Sequenced material: peripheral blood. The rearrangement joined TRBV27 to TRBJ2-2, and the D gene may be TRBD1, 5 bases matching. The sequence came from a woman in her 30s with COVID-19, enrolled during active disease. The DNA reads as follows: TGTGCCAGCAGGATAGAAAAGACAGCCACCGGGGAGCTGTTTTTT. Translated, this gives CASRIEKTATGELFF.